Each of the 30 T cell receptor beta chains below was sequenced from the same sample in a study of regulatory T cells in long-lasting Graves disease. Arm-PCR of CDR3 regions and iRepertoire HTBI primers were the basis on which TCR beta libraries were built. Each CDR3 protein gets one entry after TCRdb re-called the multiplex PCR reads with MiXCR. Among a few hundred thousand distinct CDR3 sequences listed, 14% to 15% were seen once. Documented time point: newly diagnosed GD, antithyroid drugs for less than 3 months. Construction of the TCR library relied on RNA isolated from PBMCs. These data also formed part of another study, on T cells in Graves' hyperthyroidism and ophthalmopathy.

This sample comprised peripheral blood mononuclear cells (PBMCs), obtained at new diagnosis, from a patient treated with antithyroid drugs. These receptors all stem from a woman between 35 and 50 years old with Graves disease.

CDR3 nucleotides: TGCAGTGCTAGAGCCCTTCCGGGAGAGACCCAGTACTTC. Translating it yields CSARALPGETQYF. The chain combines TRBV20-1 with TRBJ2-5; unclear D gene. Trimming removed 1 base at V and 4 bases at J, with 10 bases between. Germline lookup yields CDR1 DFQATT and CDR2 SNEGSKA (reference sequence). The CDR3 consists of 13 residues.

The sample holds many counts of this clonotype. The chain couples TRBV24-1 to TRBJ1-5; no reliable D call. Trimming removed 5 bases from V and 0 bases from J, with 7 bases in between. The germline CDR1 and CDR2 sequences are KGHDR and SFDVKD. This CDR3 is 14 amino acids long. The CDR3 sequence: CATSGGYSNQPQHF. The CDR3 DNA sequence: TGTGCCACCAGTGGGGGATATAGCAATCAGCCCCAGCATTTT.

In this sample, this clonotype turned up many times. The genes are TRBV5-1 and TRBJ2-7; D remains unclear. Germline CDR1 reads SGHRS; CDR2 reads YFSETQ. Trimming took 4 bases from V and 6 from J, leaving 11 bases between them. This CDR3 has 12 amino acids. The CDR3 nucleotides read TGCGCCAGCAGCCAAGGGTTTGTCGAGCAGTACTTC. This codes for CASSQGFVEQYF.

This clonotype appeared many times. V is TRBV29-1 and J is TRBJ2-3, with 11 bases lining up with TRBD2. The V gene end was trimmed by 5 bases and the J gene end by 9 bases; junction bases not matched to a gene: 7. Germline loops: CDR1 SQVTM, CDR2 ANQGSEA. The CDR3 extends over 13 amino acids. The CDR3 coding sequence is TGCAGCGTTACTAGCGGGAGTGGGGGGACGCAGTATTTT. Amino acids: CSVTSGSGGTQYF.

The chain employs TRBV28 and TRBJ1-2, with 8 bases that match TRBD1. V lost 6 bases, J lost 8 bases, and 8 bases stayed unmatched. The CDR3 is 13 amino acids. In germline, CDR1 is MDHEN, CDR2 SYDVKM. CDR3 sequence (DNA): TGTGCCAGCAGACCCAGGGGGCAAGGAGGCTACACCTTC. Translated: CASRPRGQGGYTF.

The table lists this clonotype with a few counts. DNA of the CDR3: TGTGCCAGCAGTTACGGGGAAGGACCATATGGCTACACCTTC. It specifies CASSYGEGPYGYTF. V is TRBV6-5 and J is TRBJ1-2; no clear D. Trimming pared 2 bases from V and 5 bases from J, leaving 12 bases between. This CDR3 has 14 amino acids. CDR1 MNHEY and CDR2 SVGAGI come from the germline V gene.

This clonotype was seen ten or more times. V usage is TRBV12-3 or TRBV12-4 and J usage is TRBJ2-7; 9 bases align to TRBD1. The CDR3 has 16 amino acids. With V trimmed by 4 bases and J by 2 bases, 9 bases remained unmatched. As DNA, the CDR3 is TGTGCCAGCAGTTCGAACGGGACAGGGCTCCCCTACGAGCAGTACTTC. It codes for CASSSNGTGLPYEQYF.

The table lists this clonotype with a few counts. This chain connects TRBV19 to TRBJ1-4; TRBD1 is a possible D gene (6 bases). Germline V gene sequence: CDR1 LNHDA, CDR2 SQIVND (reference sequence). V shed 3 bases and J shed 4 bases, with 12 bases lying between them. This CDR3 has 15 residues. The CDR3 DNA is TGTGCCAGTAGTATCTCGACAGGCAATAATGAAAAACTGTTTTTT. This codes for CASSISTGNNEKLFF.

This clonotype was found many times. The gene calls are TRBV5-1 and TRBJ1-4; 9 positions agree with TRBD1. This CDR3 is built from 15 residues. Per the germline V gene, CDR1 is SGHRS and CDR2 is YFSETQ. V lost 4 bases to trimming and J lost 3 bases; unmatched junction nucleotides: 4. CDR3 DNA sequence: TGCGCCAGCAGCCCACAGGGGGCTGCTAATGAAAAACTGTTTTTT. Protein: CASSPQGAANEKLFF.

In its sample, this clonotype was seen many times. CDR3 nucleotide sequence: TGTGCCAGCAGCTCGGGGCGGGGCACAGATACGCAGTATTTT. Translation: CASSSGRGTDTQYF. The chain combines TRBV7-6 with TRBJ2-3, with D tentatively TRBD1 or TRBD2 (5 bases each). There are 14 residues in the CDR3. The V end was cut by 4 bases, the J end by 1 base, with 9 bases between. Germline lookup yields CDR1 SGHVS and CDR2 FNYEAQ.

This clonotype was picked up a small number of times. The chain uses TRBV4-3 and TRBJ1-1; D call uncertain. Germline CDR1 is LGHNA and CDR2 is YSLEER. V was clipped by 6 bases and J by 4 bases, with 12 bases between them. This CDR3 has 13 amino acids. For the CDR3, the DNA is TGCGCCAGCAGTCACCCCCGGGGCACTGAAGCTTTCTTT. It translates to CASSHPRGTEAFF.

This clonotype was observed at least ten times. J is TRBJ1-2 and V is TRBV7-8; a weak D match, TRBD1 (6 bases). The CDR3 extends over 13 amino acids. The germline V gene encodes CDR1 SGHVS and CDR2 FQNEAQ. V was cut by 5 bases and J by 2 bases, with 9 bases left in between. The CDR3 nucleotides read TGTGCCAGCAGCACCGACAGGAACTATGGCTACACCTTC. The encoded protein is CASSTDRNYGYTF.

The CDR3 spells CASVPGRGRYEQYF. CDR3 nucleotide sequence: TGTGCAAGCGTTCCAGGGCGGGGGAGGTACGAGCAGTACTTC. The genes are TRBV7-2 and TRBJ2-7; 7 nucleotides match TRBD2. Per germline, CDR1 SGHTA and CDR2 FQGNSA. The length of the CDR3 is 14 residues.

This clonotype has a count of ten or more. This chain links TRBV6-2 or TRBV6-3 with TRBJ2-3; unclear D gene. V was trimmed by 0 bases and J by 2 bases, leaving 6 bases between them. Looked up from germline, CDR1 is MNHEY and CDR2 is SVGEGT. CDR3 length equals 14 residues. CDR3 region: CASSYSPATDTQYF. The CDR3 DNA sequence: TGTGCCAGCAGTTACTCTCCCGCCACAGATACGCAGTATTTT.

This clonotype was seen only a few times. A much more abundant neighbour one base away suggests this may be a read error. This chain links TRBV12-3 or TRBV12-4 with TRBJ2-7; either TRBD1 or TRBD2 may fit D (5 bases each). The CDR3 has 14 amino acids. The CDR3 nucleotides are TGTGTCAGCAGTTTAATCCGGCCTGGGGGCGAGCAGTACTTC. Protein product: CVSSLIRPGGEQYF.

Ten or more counts support this clonotype. The V and J genes are TRBV9 and TRBJ2-1; D perhaps matches TRBD2 (5 bases). Germline CDR1 is SGDLS and CDR2 is YYNGEE. Trimming removed 4 bases at V and 8 bases at J, with 13 bases between. This CDR3 region has 13 residues. The CDR3 sequence is CASSTSSNHEQFF. In DNA form, the CDR3 reads TGTGCCAGCAGCACCTCTAGCAATCATGAGCAGTTCTTC. The full variable domain, completed using reference TRBV9 and TRBJ2-1, is DSGVTQTPKHLITATGQRVTLRCSPRSGDLSVYWYQQSLDQGLQFLIQYYNGEERAKGNILERFSAQQFPDLHSELNLSSLELGDSALYFCASSTSSNHEQFFGPGTRLTVL.

The V gene is TRBV9, the J gene TRBJ1-2; TRBD1 agrees at 8 bases. The ends lost 4 bases at V and 6 bases at J; junction bases unmatched: 11. This CDR3 has 15 amino acids. Germline CDR1 reads SGDLS; CDR2 reads YYNGEE. CDR3 region: CASSIDPQTGDGYTF. The CDR3 DNA reads as TGTGCCAGCAGCATAGACCCGCAGACAGGGGATGGCTACACCTTC.

This clonotype was observed many times. The chain has TRBV12-3 or TRBV12-4 and TRBJ2-7; 9 nucleotides agree with TRBD1. V lost 5 bases, J lost 3 bases, and 2 bases stayed unmatched. This CDR3 spans 13 amino acids. In DNA, the CDR3 is TGTGCCAGCAGTCGGGACAGGGTCTACGAGCAGTACTTC. Residues: CASSRDRVYEQYF.

This clonotype has ten or more counts. The V gene is TRBV28, the J gene TRBJ2-3, with unresolved D. Per the germline V gene, CDR1 is MDHEN and CDR2 is SYDVKM. V lost 8 bases and J 6 bases, leaving 18 bases between the germline ends. This CDR3 region has 14 residues. The CDR3 loop is CASGSAGQRDTQYF. CDR3 coding DNA: TGTGCCAGCGGGTCTGCAGGCCAGAGGGATACGCAGTATTTT.

This chain uses TRBV5-6 with TRBJ2-7; 9 bases line up with TRBD2. CDR3 length: 14 amino acids. The trim removed 4 bases at V and 4 bases at J, leaving 6 bases unmatched. The germline V gene has CDR1 SGHDT and CDR2 YYEEEE. In DNA, the CDR3 is TGTGCCAGCAGCCCCTATAGCGGGAGTTACGAGCAGTACTTC. Its translation: CASSPYSGSYEQYF.

The V call is TRBV28, the J call TRBJ1-5; D gene ambiguous. Trimming cost V 0 bases and J 2 bases, with 8 bases left between them. This CDR3 region has 15 residues. CDR1 and CDR2 from the germline V gene are MDHEN and SYDVKM. The CDR3 is CASSLWGMGNQPQHF. The CDR3 nucleotides are TGTGCCAGCAGTTTATGGGGGATGGGCAATCAGCCCCAGCATTTT.

This clonotype was detected ten times or more. V usage is TRBV14 and J usage is TRBJ2-1; tentative D call: TRBD2 (6 bases). The CDR3 has 16 residues. Germline assignment: CDR1 SGHDN and CDR2 FVKESK. The V and J ends lost 5 bases and 1 base respectively, with 15 bases between them. The DNA of the CDR3 is TGTGCCAGCAGCGGCTTTGCGGGGACTTCCTACAATGAGCAGTTCTTC. Protein: CASSGFAGTSYNEQFF.

This clonotype was seen ten or more times. The chain joins TRBV7-8 to TRBJ2-1; D is unresolved. Trimming shortened V by 1 base and J by 9 bases, and 13 bases separated the two germline ends. Germline V gene lookup returns CDR1 SGHVS and CDR2 FQNEAQ. There are 14 residues in the CDR3. For the CDR3, the DNA is TGTGCCAGCAGCTTAGGGGGATCCTTGGGTGAGCAGTTCTTC. This codes for CASSLGGSLGEQFF.

This clonotype was seen at least ten times. V and J are TRBV6-1 and TRBJ1-1; D is undetermined. Germline-derived CDR1 and CDR2 are MNHNS and SASEGT. There are 13 residues in the CDR3. V lost 6 bases to trimming and J lost 4 bases, with 12 bases between them. CDR3 nucleotide sequence: TGTGCCAGCAGGTCTAATGGGGTCACTGAAGCTTTCTTT. The encoded protein is CASRSNGVTEAFF.

This clonotype came up many times. The chain recombines TRBV28 with TRBJ2-7; D ambiguous. Germline V gene data show CDR1 as MDHEN and CDR2 as SYDVKM. The CDR3 consists of 12 residues. V was cut by 4 bases and J by 2 bases, with 6 bases left in between. CDR3 coding DNA: TGTGCCAGCAGTTGGGCTCCCTACGAGCAGTACTTC. This gives the protein CASSWAPYEQYF.

The chain carries TRBV12-3 or TRBV12-4 and TRBJ2-7, with TRBD1 identical over 9 bases. The length of the CDR3 is 18 residues. V shed 6 bases, J shed 3 bases, and the junction held 18 bases outside the gene matches. The CDR3 coding sequence is TGTGCCAGCAGCCCCGGGACAGGGAAGATACACCAAAACTACGAGCAGTACTTC. Translated: CASSPGTGKIHQNYEQYF.

At least ten counts were recorded for this clonotype. The chain carries TRBV5-5 and TRBJ2-1; D is perhaps TRBD1 or TRBD2 (5 bases each). The V end lost 3 bases, the J end lost 8 bases, and 15 bases lay between the germline ends. Germline V lookup: CDR1 SGHKS, CDR2 YYEKEE (reference sequence). The CDR3 spans 14 residues. This chain's CDR3 is CASSSGTDGDEQFF. In nucleotides, the CDR3 is TGTGCCAGCAGCTCTGGGACGGATGGGGATGAGCAGTTCTTC.

This clonotype was counted between two and nine times. J is TRBJ2-3 and V is TRBV7-9; 10 bases map to TRBD2. The CDR3 length is 17 residues. V lost 3 bases and J lost 2; bases outside the gene matches: 8. Germline CDR1 reads SEHNR; CDR2 reads FQNEAQ (reference sequence). CDR3 nucleotides: TGTGCCAGCAGCTTTAGACTGACTAGCGGGTACACAGATACGCAGTATTTT. Encoded protein: CASSFRLTSGYTDTQYF.

V is TRBV11-1 and J is TRBJ2-4, with D perhaps TRBD1 (6 bases). This CDR3 has 16 amino acids. Germline CDR1 and CDR2: SGHAT and FQDESV (reference sequence). V was pared by 2 bases and J by 1 base, with 12 bases between. The CDR3 DNA follows: TGTGCCAGCAGCTTAACAGGGAGTATTGCCAAAAACATTCAGTACTTC. Encoded protein: CASSLTGSIAKNIQYF.

This clonotype has a count of ten or more. V and J are TRBV28 and TRBJ2-4; TRBD1 is a possible D gene (6 bases). The length of the CDR3 is 12 residues. The germline V gene encodes CDR1 MDHEN and CDR2 SYDVKM. V lost 3 bases and J 9 bases, leaving 9 bases between the germline ends. Written as DNA, the CDR3 is TGTGCCAGCAGTTTCCCGACAGGCATTCAGTACTTC. Its translation is CASSFPTGIQYF.